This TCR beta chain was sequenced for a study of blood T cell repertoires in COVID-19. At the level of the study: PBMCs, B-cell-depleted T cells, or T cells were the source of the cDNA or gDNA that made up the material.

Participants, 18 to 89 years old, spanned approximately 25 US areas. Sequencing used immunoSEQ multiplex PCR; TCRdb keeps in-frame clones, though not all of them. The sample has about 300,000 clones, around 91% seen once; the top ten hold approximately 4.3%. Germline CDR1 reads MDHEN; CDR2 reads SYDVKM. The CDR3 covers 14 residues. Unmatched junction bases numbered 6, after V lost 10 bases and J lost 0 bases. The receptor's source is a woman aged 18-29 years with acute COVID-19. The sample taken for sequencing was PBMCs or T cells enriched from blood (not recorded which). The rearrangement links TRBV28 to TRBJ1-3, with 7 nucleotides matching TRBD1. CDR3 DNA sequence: TGTGCCACTGAACAGGGGTCCTCTGGAAACACCATATATTTT. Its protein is CATEQGSSGNTIYF.